This is a list of T cell receptor beta chains from one sample in a study of CD8 T cells in Susac syndrome. TCRdb fed the immunoSEQ multiplex PCR reads into MiXCR, producing one record per CDR3 protein. The table has 70,000 to 95,000 distinct CDR3 sequences, 90% to 95% seen once; the top ten hold approximately 0.9%. Sequencing was done on a sample of CD8+ T cells from PBMCs. These receptors were obtained from a human donor with Susac syndrome. Each CDR3 is given with its conserved first and last residue. A D gene is named only where the DNA matches it firmly. Not every row has a clone size; where given, it reads once, few, many or a size class.

cdr3_nt,cdr3_aa,d_call,v_call,j_call,clone_size
TGCGCCAGCAGCTTGGCCCAGGGAAGCTCCTACGAGCAGTACTTC,CASSLAQGSSYEQYF,.,TRBV5-1,TRBJ2-7,.
TGTGCCAGCAGTTACGGAGGTAGCGGGATAGGTGAGCAGTTCTTC,CASSYGGSGIGEQFF,TRBD2,TRBV6-6,TRBJ2-1,once
TGTGCCAGCAGTTCTCCGCCATTGGGGGGCTTAGGGGAGACCCAGTACTTC,CASSSPPLGGLGETQYF,.,TRBV6-5,TRBJ2-5,.
TGTGCCAGCAGCCCGGGTCTGGGATACTCCTACAATGAGCAGTTCTTC,CASSPGLGYSYNEQFF,.,TRBV27,TRBJ2-1,.
TGTGCCAGCAGCACCACAGGGGCCACAGATACGCAGTATTTT,CASSTTGATDTQYF,TRBD1,TRBV13,TRBJ2-3,.
TGTGCCAGCCATTTCGTTGGGAGGGACGAGGATGGCTACACCTTC,CASHFVGRDEDGYTF,.,TRBV7-9,TRBJ1-2,.
TGTGCCAGCAGCTCCTCGACTCGGCCCACGGGCGAGCAGTACTTC,CASSSSTRPTGEQYF,.,TRBV7-9,TRBJ2-7,.
TGTGCCAGCAGCCCTCCCGGGACTAGTCGGAGCGAGCAGTACTTC,CASSPPGTSRSEQYF,TRBD2,TRBV7-9,TRBJ2-7,.
TGTGCCAGCAGTTTGGGGAGGACTCCGGGAGGAACCAAAGAGACCCAGTACTTC,CASSLGRTPGGTKETQYF,TRBD2,TRBV28,TRBJ2-5,.
TGTGCCAGCAGTCTTTACCGGGAGAAGGACTATGGCTACACCTTC,CASSLYREKDYGYTF,.,TRBV12-3/TRBV12-4,TRBJ1-2,.
TGTGCCAGTAGTATGCACAATGAGCAGTTCTTC,CASSMHNEQFF,.,TRBV19,TRBJ2-1,once
TGCGCCAGCAGCCAAGATCGGACGGGTGTCTATGGCTACACCTTC,CASSQDRTGVYGYTF,.,TRBV4-3,TRBJ1-2,.
TGTGCCAGCAGCTTAGCCCAAGACGAGCAGTACTTC,CASSLAQDEQYF,.,TRBV7-9,TRBJ2-7,.
TGTGCCACCAGCGCTGGAGGTGGAGATACGCAGTATTTT,CATSAGGGDTQYF,.,TRBV15,TRBJ2-3,.
TGTGCCAGCAGTTTAGTCTGGAGCTCCTACAATGAGCAGTTCTTC,CASSLVWSSYNEQFF,.,TRBV28,TRBJ2-1,.
TGCAGTGCTAGAGGGACAGGTGAAGCGGGCACCAGCTCCTACGAGCAGTACTTC,CSARGTGEAGTSSYEQYF,.,TRBV20-1,TRBJ2-7,.
TGTGCCAGCAGCGTGGGACAGGGGGCATACATTCAGTACTTC,CASSVGQGAYIQYF,TRBD1,TRBV9,TRBJ2-4,.
TGTGCCAGCACCGGACTAGCTCCTATCACAGATACGCAGTATTTT,CASTGLAPITDTQYF,TRBD2,TRBV12-3/TRBV12-4,TRBJ2-3,.
TGTGCCAGCAGTGAATGGACAGGGGCCAAAACCGGGGAGCTGTTTTTT,CASSEWTGAKTGELFF,TRBD1,TRBV2,TRBJ2-2,.
TGTGCCAGTACTGACAGCCCCTACGAGCAGTACTTC,CASTDSPYEQYF,.,TRBV19,TRBJ2-7,.
TGTGCCAGCAGCGGTAGCGGGAGTCCCACAGATACGCAGTATTTT,CASSGSGSPTDTQYF,TRBD2,TRBV9,TRBJ2-3,.
TGTGCTAGTGTCGTGAGGACTGAAGCTTTCTTT,CASVVRTEAFF,.,TRBV12-5,TRBJ1-1,.
TGTGCCAGCATCTCTCCCCGGGGGCCCAACTATGGCTACACCTTC,CASISPRGPNYGYTF,.,TRBV12-3/TRBV12-4,TRBJ1-2,.
TGTGCCATCAGTATTGGTCAGGAGGGAAAGACCCAGTACTTC,CAISIGQEGKTQYF,.,TRBV10-3,TRBJ2-5,.
TGTGCCAGCAGCCCCAGCCCCGGGGGCGAGTACCAAGAGACCCAGTACTTC,CASSPSPGGEYQETQYF,.,TRBV5-6,TRBJ2-5,.
TGTGCCTGGAGTGATGGGCAGGGCGGTCCTGGGGCCAACGTCCTGACTTTC,CAWSDGQGGPGANVLTF,.,TRBV30,TRBJ2-6,.
TGTGCCAGCAGCTTGGTGGGGTTTAGGGAAAAACTGTTTTTT,CASSLVGFREKLFF,.,TRBV7-9,TRBJ1-4,.
TGTGCCAGTAAGGCGGAGACCGGGGAGCTGTTTTTT,CASKAETGELFF,.,TRBV19,TRBJ2-2,.
TGTGCCAGCAGGGCCGGGGTTATTCATTCACCCCTCCACTTT,CASRAGVIHSPLHF,.,TRBV27,TRBJ1-6,.
TGTGCCAGCGGCACCCGGTCCTCCGGCTACAATGAGCAGTTCTTC,CASGTRSSGYNEQFF,.,TRBV9,TRBJ2-1,.
TGTGCCAGCAGCTTAGAGGGACAGTGGGTTGAAAAACTGTTTTTT,CASSLEGQWVEKLFF,TRBD1,TRBV7-8,TRBJ1-4,.
TGTGCCAGCAGCTTAGTAGATAGGGGTGAGCAGTTCTTC,CASSLVDRGEQFF,.,TRBV13,TRBJ2-1,.
TGTGCCAGCAGCCCCAAGGGGAGCTCCTACGAGCAGTACTTC,CASSPKGSSYEQYF,.,TRBV9,TRBJ2-7,few
TGTGCCAGCAGCTTGCGGACGTCTGGTTTAACTGAAGCTTTCTTT,CASSLRTSGLTEAFF,.,TRBV5-4,TRBJ1-1,.
TGTGCCTGGAGTGTGGGTGTTAGCAATCAGCCCCAGCATTTT,CAWSVGVSNQPQHF,.,TRBV30,TRBJ1-5,.
TGTGCCAGCAGCTTGGTGTTCCTTGGGACAGTTCCCTGGGAGCAGTACTTC,CASSLVFLGTVPWEQYF,TRBD1,TRBV5-6,TRBJ2-7,.
TGTGCCAGCATGGGGGGGCAGGAGACCCAGTACTTC,CASMGGQETQYF,.,TRBV12-3/TRBV12-4,TRBJ2-5,.
TGTGCCAGCAGTGAGGGGCCCGGGGGTGACACTGAAGCTTTCTTT,CASSEGPGGDTEAFF,.,TRBV25-1,TRBJ1-1,.
TGTGCCAGCAGCCCGGCACAGGGCGTGGGATCTAATGAAAAACTGTTTTTT,CASSPAQGVGSNEKLFF,.,TRBV5-6,TRBJ1-4,.
TGTGCCACCTGGACAGGGGAGTACACCGGGGAGCTGTTTTTT,CATWTGEYTGELFF,TRBD1,TRBV7-9,TRBJ2-2,.
TGTGCCACCAGCCGGACAGGGGGCCTGGATACGCAGTATTTT,CATSRTGGLDTQYF,TRBD1,TRBV15,TRBJ2-3,once
TGTGCCAGCAGCGAGCCGGGACAGGGATACACTGAAGCTTTCTTT,CASSEPGQGYTEAFF,TRBD1,TRBV9,TRBJ1-1,.
TGTGCCAGCAGTTACTCGGACAGGGTGAATGAAAAACTGTTTTTT,CASSYSDRVNEKLFF,TRBD1,TRBV6-5,TRBJ1-4,.
TGCAGTGCTACAAACCGGGACTCGACGTACAATGAGCAGTTCTTC,CSATNRDSTYNEQFF,.,TRBV20-1,TRBJ2-1,.
TGCAGTGCTAAATCCGGGACAGGGACTAACTATGGCTACACCTTC,CSAKSGTGTNYGYTF,TRBD1,TRBV20-1,TRBJ1-2,.
TGTGCCAGTAAGCTACGGGGGTACAATGAGCAGTTCTTC,CASKLRGYNEQFF,.,TRBV27,TRBJ2-1,.
TGTGCCAGCAGCCAACAGGGAGACCCTAACTATGGCTACACCTTC,CASSQQGDPNYGYTF,.,TRBV14,TRBJ1-2,.
TGCAGCGTTGGAGCGGGATCCTACGTGGAGCAGTACTTC,CSVGAGSYVEQYF,TRBD2,TRBV29-1,TRBJ2-7,.
TGCAGTGCTCGGACCTTCGGTACCTATGGCTACACCTTC,CSARTFGTYGYTF,.,TRBV20-1,TRBJ1-2,.
TGTGCCAGCAGCCCGGACCATGAGCAGTTCTTC,CASSPDHEQFF,.,TRBV7-9,TRBJ2-1,.
TGTGCCAGCAGTTTATTGGGGGACAGGTCGGAATCACCCCTCCACTTT,CASSLLGDRSESPLHF,TRBD1,TRBV27,TRBJ1-6,.
TGTGCCAGCAGTTACCCTTACTCTGGACAGACGAACACTGAAGCTTTCTTT,CASSYPYSGQTNTEAFF,.,TRBV6-2/TRBV6-3,TRBJ1-1,.
TGCGCCAGCAGCATCGACAGACAGGTTTGGGGCCCGAACACTGAAGCTTTCTTT,CASSIDRQVWGPNTEAFF,.,TRBV5-1,TRBJ1-1,once
TGTGCCAGCAGCGACGGGACTTCTTACGAGCAGTACTTC,CASSDGTSYEQYF,.,TRBV7-2,TRBJ2-7,.
TGCGCCAGCGCGGAAATACGGAACACCGGGGAGCTGTTTTTT,CASAEIRNTGELFF,.,TRBV10-2,TRBJ2-2,once